Sequencing of this TCR beta chain was carried out in a study of blood T cell repertoires in COVID-19. Overall study context: Nucleic acid was either cDNA or gDNA, and it came from T cells, B-cell-depleted T cells, or PBMCs.

Original data processing: Estimates of nucleated cell counts were drawn from the amplification of reference gene primers. Generated by immunoSEQ multiplex PCR, the TCRdb table keeps only in-frame clones and is missing some. The V and J calls and the clone size are those of that table, but D and trimming were determined from the DNA. The data show roughly 120,000 clones, about 84% seen once. In this sample, this clone turned up a few times. Germline CDR1 is SEHNR and CDR2 is FQNEAQ (reference sequence). J lost 6 bases, V lost 5 bases, and 13 bases had no gene match. This CDR3 has 17 residues. Input material: peripheral blood. The chain couples TRBV7-9 to TRBJ2-7, with 13 positions matching TRBD2. This receptor was identified in a human donor in a cohort sampled during active COVID-19. CDR3 DNA sequence: TGTGCCAGCAGCAAGACTAGCGGGAGGTCAAGGGCCGGCGAGCAGTACTTC. Its protein is CASSKTSGRSRAGEQYF.